This T cell receptor beta chain appears in the sequencing data of a study of beta chain features in type 1 diabetes. Study in general: Examination covered fewer than 110 million sorted cells spanning all samples.

This clone was recorded a few times. Its target is unknown. Sequenced material consisted of expressed TCRB transcripts (all of the isolated RNA was reverse transcribed). The repertoire was sequenced with immunoSEQ multiplex PCR; TCRdb's copy has only in-frame clones and lacks some. The sample comprises 240,000 or so clones, around 13% of which are singletons, and approximately 0.018% rests with the top ten. Germline V lookup: CDR1 DFQATT, CDR2 SNEGSKA (reference sequence). Trimming took 6 bases from V and 5 from J; bases not matched to a gene: 3. The CDR3 is 11 amino acids. Study outcomes and limitations: Moderate yet significant TCRB CDR3 shortening was seen in Type 1 diabetes patients in all four CD4+ subsets. Short templates might get an advantage during PCR, and this would be equal in patients and controls. VDJ junctions from type 1 diabetes patients carried fewer insertions and larger deletions.

Averaging about 0.12 L, one heparinised blood draw came from each individual donor. The chain joins TRBV20-1 to TRBJ1-1, with 7 bases aligning to TRBD1. The sample was naive CD4+ T cells from blood. The clonotype was recovered from a young man with type 1 diabetes. Here the CDR3 DNA reads TGCAGTGCCCCGACAGGGACTGAAGCTTTCTTT. It specifies CSAPTGTEAFF.